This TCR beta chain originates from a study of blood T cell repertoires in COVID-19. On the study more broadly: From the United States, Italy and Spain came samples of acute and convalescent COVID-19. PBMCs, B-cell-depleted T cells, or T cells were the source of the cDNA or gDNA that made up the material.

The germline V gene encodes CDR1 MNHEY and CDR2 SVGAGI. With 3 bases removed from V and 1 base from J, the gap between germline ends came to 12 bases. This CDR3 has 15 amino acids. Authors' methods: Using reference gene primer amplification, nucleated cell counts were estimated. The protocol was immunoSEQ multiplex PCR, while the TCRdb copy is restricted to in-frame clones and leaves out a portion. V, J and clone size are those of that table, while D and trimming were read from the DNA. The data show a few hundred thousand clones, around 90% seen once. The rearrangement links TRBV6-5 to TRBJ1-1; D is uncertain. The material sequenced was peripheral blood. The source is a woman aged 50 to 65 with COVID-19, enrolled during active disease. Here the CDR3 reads CASSYQRTANTEAFF. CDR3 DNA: TGTGCCAGCAGTTATCAGAGAACAGCGAACACTGAAGCTTTCTTT.